Shown below are 19 T cell receptor beta chains from a single sample sequenced in a study of T-cell reconstitution after alpha-beta-depleted transplantation in children. TCRbeta library preparation incorporated unique molecular identifiers. One entry per CDR3 protein, called by TCRdb with MiXCR from the PCR reads. The sample yields about 580,000 distinct CDR3 sequences, more than 20% seen once. This sample comprised PBMCs, mostly from graft donor cells, obtained 360 days after TCRalphabeta/CD19-depleted stem cell transplant. These receptors originate from a boy in the first two years of life who had a stem cell transplant for acute myeloid leukemia, so the T cells may come from the graft donor.

As concerns this clonotype: Sequence at one end of the junction differs from germline and may be a read error. The chain joins TRBV7-9 to TRBJ2-7; 12 bases are a match to TRBD1. The CDR3 sequence is 16 residues long. Germline lookup yields CDR1 SEHNR and CDR2 FQNEAQ (reference sequence). CDR3 bases: TGTGCCAGCAGGTCGGGACAGGGGGCGTCTTCCTACGAGCAGCACTTC. This translates into CASRSGQGASSYEQHF.

This chain joins TRBV4-1 and TRBJ1-5; D might be TRBD1 (6 bases). The CDR3 length is 16 residues. Germline CDR1 is MGHRA and CDR2 is YSYEKL. Trimming took 0 bases from V and 5 from J, leaving 14 bases between them. CDR3 sequence (DNA): TGCGCCAGCAGCCAAGAACCGGGACCAGGGGATCAGCCCCAGCATTTT. It codes for CASSQEPGPGDQPQHF.

The chain is built from TRBV13 and TRBJ2-2; unclear D gene. Germline loops: CDR1 PRHDT, CDR2 FYEKMQ (reference sequence). The CDR3 length is 12 residues. V was cut by 4 bases and J by 7 bases, with 7 bases left in between. The CDR3: CASSSSNGELFF. CDR3 DNA sequence: TGTGCCAGCAGCTCCAGTAACGGGGAGCTGTTTTTT.

This clonotype was counted a few times. CDR3 region: CSARDSGVGQFF. The CDR3, as DNA: TGCAGTGCTAGAGATTCGGGGGTAGGGCAGTTCTTC. The chain joins TRBV20-1 to TRBJ2-1, with D tentatively TRBD2 (6 bases). V was trimmed by 0 bases and J by 12 bases, leaving 12 bases between them. The CDR3 extends over 12 amino acids. CDR1 and CDR2 (germline): DFQATT, SNEGSKA (reference sequence).

The chain carries TRBV6-2 or TRBV6-3 and TRBJ2-2, with D unresolved. Trimming took 0 bases from V and 2 from J, leaving 10 bases between them. This CDR3 has 16 amino acids. Germline CDR1 is MNHEY and CDR2 is SVGEGT. The CDR3 sequence is CASSYSSAANTGELFF. The CDR3 DNA sequence: TGTGCCAGCAGTTACTCCTCCGCGGCTAACACCGGGGAGCTGTTTTTT.

The chain has TRBV11-1 and TRBJ2-1; D possibly corresponds to TRBD2 (6 bases). Germline CDR1 reads SGHAT; CDR2 reads FQDESV (reference sequence). The CDR3 totals 16 residues. With 2 bases removed from V and 2 bases from J, the gap between germline ends came to 13 bases. DNA for the CDR3: TGTGCCAGCAGCTTAAGGGCAGGACTACCCTACAATGAGCAGTTCTTC. It encodes CASSLRAGLPYNEQFF.

The chain employs TRBV6-4 and TRBJ2-2; 10 nucleotides line up with TRBD2. The CDR3 extends over 19 amino acids. Germline CDR1 and CDR2: MRHNA and SNTAGT. The CDR3 DNA reads TGTACCATCAGCTTTCCAGCGGGGGGGCGCGGCTTTGACACCGGGGAGCTGTTTTTT. It is translated as CTISFPAGGRGFDTGELFF.

This clonotype was detected ten times or more. V gene TRBV20-1 combines with J gene TRBJ2-5; 9 bases agree with TRBD1. Germline CDR1 reads DFQATT; CDR2 reads SNEGSKA (reference sequence). The CDR3 is 15 amino acids. V was clipped by 6 bases and J by 2 bases; unmatched bases: 10. CDR3: CSANPLTGGQETQYF. The CDR3 DNA sequence: TGCAGTGCCAACCCCTTGACAGGGGGACAAGAGACCCAGTACTTC.

This clonotype has just a few counts. CDR3 nucleotides: TGTGCCAGCAGTTTCATCGGGACAGGTAACACCAATGAGCAGTTCTTC. Its protein product is CASSFIGTGNTNEQFF. This chain links TRBV27 with TRBJ2-1; 8 bases agree with TRBD1. V dropped 3 bases and J dropped 6; count of bases not matched to a gene: 10. Germline lookup yields CDR1 MNHEY and CDR2 SMNVEV (reference sequence). This CDR3 has 16 amino acids.

The rearrangement links TRBV12-3 or TRBV12-4 to TRBJ1-1; D unresolved. The CDR3 is 12 residues long. V dropped 5 bases and J dropped 5 bases, with 9 bases sitting between them. CDR3 region: CASSPVPTEAFF. Written as DNA, the CDR3 is TGTGCCAGCAGTCCCGTCCCGACTGAAGCTTTCTTT.

V is TRBV12-3 or TRBV12-4 and J is TRBJ2-1, with 14 bases matching TRBD2. Trimming cost V 6 bases and J 7 bases; bases outside gene matches: 11. The CDR3 extends over 17 amino acids. The DNA of the CDR3 is TGTGCCAGCAGCATCTTGACTAGCGGGGGGGAAGGGAATGAGCAGTTCTTC. This translates into CASSILTSGGEGNEQFF.

This chain uses TRBV6-2 or TRBV6-3 with TRBJ2-3, with D uncertain. Deletions cut 5 bases from V and 0 bases from J, with 9 bases between. Germline V CDR1 and CDR2: MNHEY, SVGEGT. This CDR3 contains 14 residues. The DNA of the CDR3 is TGTGCCAGCAGTACCAGCCGTAGCACAGATACGCAGTATTTT. Its protein product is CASSTSRSTDTQYF.

This clonotype showed up just a few times. This chain links TRBV12-3 or TRBV12-4 with TRBJ1-2; TRBD1 matches 9 bases. This CDR3 region has 14 residues. J lost 10 bases, V lost 5 bases, and 11 bases had no gene match. CDR3 sequence reads: CASSRGQGTWDYTF. The CDR3 bases are TGTGCCAGCAGTAGGGGACAGGGAACATGGGACTACACCTTC.

This clonotype occurred once. In nucleotides, the CDR3 is TGTGCCAGCACCCCGGGACAGGGAGGGACCGGGGAGCTGTTTTTT. Amino acids: CASTPGQGGTGELFF. The chain joins TRBV11-2 to TRBJ2-2; TRBD1 agrees at 9 bases. The CDR3 loop spans 15 amino acids. Trimming removed 7 bases from V and 5 bases from J; junction bases left unmatched: 8. The germline V gene encodes CDR1 SGHAT and CDR2 FQNNGV.

This sequence joins TRBV7-9 and TRBJ2-5, with 7 positions matching TRBD2. V lost 6 bases, J lost 0 bases, and 13 bases stayed unmatched. The CDR3 consists of 17 residues. Germline lookup yields CDR1 SEHNR and CDR2 FQNEAQ (reference sequence). This CDR3 is CASSRIRDYPYQETQYF. The CDR3 DNA follows: TGTGCCAGCAGTCGGATTCGGGACTATCCTTACCAAGAGACCCAGTACTTC.

The chain links TRBV7-2 to TRBJ2-2; D is unclear. CDR3 length equals 15 residues. Germline CDR1 reads SGHTA; CDR2 reads FQGNSA. Trimming took 6 bases from V and 2 from J, leaving 13 bases between them. The CDR3 sequence: CASSTGTHNTGELFF. The CDR3 nucleotides are TGTGCCAGCAGTACCGGCACACACAACACCGGGGAGCTGTTTTTT.

A word on this clonotype: An end of the junction does not agree with germline; a read error may underlie this. The chain recombines TRBV3-1 with TRBJ1-2; no definite D call. The CDR3 sequence is 11 residues long. CDR1 and CDR2 (germline): LGHDT, YNNKEL (reference sequence). The CDR3 DNA reads TGTGCCAGCAGCCAAGGAGTTCCCCTCTTCTTC. As protein: CASSQGVPLFF.

As to this clonotype: Just one base apart from a much larger clone, this may be a read error. Since the CDR3 does not end with the conserved phenylalanine or tryptophan, this likely comes from a read error. The V and J genes are TRBV18 and TRBJ2-1, with D unresolved. The CDR3 consists of 13 residues. Germline CDR1 is KGHSH and CDR2 is LQKENI. Trimming took 2 bases from V and 6 from J, leaving 8 bases between them. The chain's CDR3 is CASSPGNTNEQFY. The CDR3, as DNA: TGTGCCAGCTCACCAGGGAATACCAATGAGCAGTTCTAC.

This clonotype was detected only a few times. The V and J genes are TRBV20-1 and TRBJ1-1; possible D gene TRBD1, 5 bases. CDR3 length: 14 residues. Germline loops: CDR1 DFQATT, CDR2 SNEGSKA (reference sequence). The CDR3 DNA reads as TGCAGCGCTCCTCAAGGGGACGAGAACACTGAAGCTTTCTTT. It is translated as CSAPQGDENTEAFF.